These T cell receptor beta chains were read from a single sample in a study of T cells in localized non-small cell lung cancer. Data came from immunoSEQ multiplex PCR; TCRdb stores just in-frame clones and leaves some out. The table includes 100,000 to 150,000 clones, about 90% detected once. Sequences were derived from peripheral blood, sampled before any cancer treatment. Source of these receptors: a female donor of 60 years or more with stage I lung adenocarcinoma. The CDR3 runs from the conserved cysteine through the conserved F or W. D genes are given only for firm matches. Part of the rows lack a size; the others show once, few, many or a class for expanded clones.

j_call d_call v_call clone_size cdr3_nt cdr3_aa
TRBJ2-1 . TRBV11-2 . TGTGCCAGCACCCCGACAGTAGGAAACAATGAGCAGTTCTTC CASTPTVGNNEQFF
TRBJ2-2 . TRBV18 . TGTGCCAGCTCACCACCGGGGCCAGACACCGGGGAGCTGTTTTTT CASSPPGPDTGELFF
TRBJ2-5 . TRBV19 . TGTGCCAGTAGTCCCCAGGCCGTACCCAGGGAGACCCAGTACTTC CASSPQAVPRETQYF
TRBJ2-3 . TRBV4-1 . TGCGCCAGCAGCCAAGAGTCCTGGCGGTCCACAGATACGCAGTATTTT CASSQESWRSTDTQYF
TRBJ2-5 . TRBV5-1 . TGCGCCAGCAGCTTGAATGGTAGGGAGACCCAGTACTTC CASSLNGRETQYF
TRBJ1-4 . TRBV30 . TGTGCCTGGAGTGTACTGGCAGGGGAAGGTGAAAAACTGTTTTTT CAWSVLAGEGEKLFF
TRBJ1-1 . TRBV7-3 . TGTGCCAGCAGCTTAATGGGGCAGGGGCTCACTGAAGCTTTCTTT CASSLMGQGLTEAFF
TRBJ1-1 . TRBV4-1 . TGCGCCAGCAGCCAAGCTACGGGGCAGGGAGCTTTCTTT CASSQATGQGAFF
TRBJ1-1 TRBD1 TRBV5-4 . TGTGCCAGCAGCGTGAGGGACAGGGTTGCTTTCTTT CASSVRDRVAFF
TRBJ1-1 . TRBV6-1 few TGTGCCAGCAGTGTGGGGGTAGGCACTGAAGCTTTCTTT CASSVGVGTEAFF
TRBJ2-5 TRBD2 TRBV5-4 . TGTGCCAGCAGACTCGCGGGAGTGGAAGAGACCCAGTACTTC CASRLAGVEETQYF
TRBJ2-1 TRBD1 TRBV28 . TGTGCCAGCAGTATTTACAGGGGAATACCCTCCTACAATGAGCAGTTCTTC CASSIYRGIPSYNEQFF
TRBJ2-2 . TRBV19 . TGTGCCAGTAAACCGTGGGTTGGGGGTAACACCGGGGAGCTGTTTTTT CASKPWVGGNTGELFF
TRBJ2-3 . TRBV5-1 . TGCGCCAGCAGCTTGGGTATTGGAGATACGCAGTATTTT CASSLGIGDTQYF
TRBJ1-4 . TRBV5-1 . TGCGCCAGCAGACAAGGAACTAATGAAAAACTGTTTTTT CASRQGTNEKLFF
TRBJ2-3 TRBD2 TRBV4-2 . TGTGCCAGCAGCCAAGAAAGTTCAGCGGGACGATTTGATACGCAGTATTTT CASSQESSAGRFDTQYF
TRBJ2-2 . TRBV29-1 . TGCAGCGTTGTTGGGCTGTCCAACACCGGGGAGCTGTTTTTT CSVVGLSNTGELFF
TRBJ2-1 TRBD1 TRBV10-1 . TGCGCCAGCAGCGACCGGGACAGGGAATACAATGAGCAGTTCTTC CASSDRDREYNEQFF
TRBJ2-3 . TRBV5-1 . TGCGCCAGCAGCCGCGCTGCGGCTAGCACAGATACGCAGTATTTT CASSRAAASTDTQYF
TRBJ2-7 TRBD2 TRBV9 . TGTGCCAGCAGCAATGGACTAGCGGGATCTTACGAGCAGTACTTC CASSNGLAGSYEQYF
TRBJ2-6 TRBD2 TRBV5-4 . TGTGCCACAAAGCTAGCGGTAACTGGGGCCAACGTCCTGACTTTC CATKLAVTGANVLTF
TRBJ2-7 . TRBV20-1 . TGCAGTGCTAGAGAGGCAGGGGAGCAGTACTTC CSAREAGEQYF
TRBJ2-2 . TRBV5-4 . TGTGCCAGCAGCTTGTTAGCGGTAAACACCGGGGAGCTGTTTTTT CASSLLAVNTGELFF
TRBJ2-1 TRBD1 TRBV5-1 . TGCGCCAGCAGCTTGACAGGGGGCTATGAGCAGTTCTTC CASSLTGGYEQFF
TRBJ2-2 . TRBV19 . TGTGCCAGTAGTATTGGTGGGGAAAGCACCGGGGAGCTGTTTTTT CASSIGGESTGELFF
TRBJ2-5 . TRBV2 . TGTGCCGGCCGGAAGATGGAGACCCAGTACTTC CAGRKMETQYF
TRBJ2-1 TRBD2 TRBV29-1 . TGCAGCGTTGATAATAGCGGGACATACAATGAGCAGTTCTTC CSVDNSGTYNEQFF
TRBJ1-5 . TRBV4-1 . TGCGCCAGCAGCCCTTTACCCGCTACAGGAGTGGGTCAGCCCCAGCATTTT CASSPLPATGVGQPQHF
TRBJ2-3 . TRBV6-1 . TGTGCCAGCAGCAGACAGTCAGATACGCAGTATTTT CASSRQSDTQYF
TRBJ2-5 . TRBV19 . TGTGCCAGTAGTATAGACCCGCGGTACGAGACCCAGTACTTC CASSIDPRYETQYF
TRBJ2-1 TRBD1 TRBV19 . TGTGCCAGTAGTATAGGCAGGGGGCCCTACAATGAGCAGTTCTTC CASSIGRGPYNEQFF
TRBJ2-3 TRBD2 TRBV7-8 . TGTGCCAGCAGCCCACGACTAGCGGGAGCTGTGAGCACAGATACGCAGTATTTT CASSPRLAGAVSTDTQYF
TRBJ2-7 . TRBV19 once TGTGCCAGTAAACATCCCGGCAGCTCCTACGAGCAGTACTTC CASKHPGSSYEQYF
TRBJ2-3 . TRBV5-4 . TGTGCCAGCAGCGGAGGGGACCGCACAGATACGCAGTATTTT CASSGGDRTDTQYF
TRBJ2-1 . TRBV6-4 . TGTGCCAGCAGCGAACAACCCGGGACAACCAGCAATGAGCAGTTCTTC CASSEQPGTTSNEQFF
TRBJ2-3 . TRBV2 . TGTGCCAGCAGTGACGGTCCGGGGACCGGAGATACGCAGTATTTT CASSDGPGTGDTQYF
TRBJ2-1 TRBD2 TRBV4-1 . TGCGCCAGCAGCCAACTGGGACTAGCGGGAGATGGCTCCTACAATGAGCAGTTCTTC CASSQLGLAGDGSYNEQFF
TRBJ2-1 . TRBV5-1 . TGCGCCAGCAGGATGGACTCATACAATGAGCAGTTCTTC CASRMDSYNEQFF
TRBJ2-7 . TRBV18 . TGTGCCAGCTCACCATTGCCAAGGGACCCTATCGAGCAGTACTTC CASSPLPRDPIEQYF
TRBJ2-1 TRBD2 TRBV27 . TGTGCCAGCAGGGGGACTAGCGGGTATTACAATGAGCAGTTCTTC CASRGTSGYYNEQFF
TRBJ2-7 . TRBV4-1 . TGCGCCAGCAGCCAAGGCACTAGAAGTTCCTACGAGCAGTACTTC CASSQGTRSSYEQYF